Presented here are 9 T cell receptor beta chains from one specimen sequenced in a study of blood T cell repertoires in COVID-19. Using immunoSEQ multiplex PCR, the repertoire was profiled, and TCRdb retains in-frame clones only, with some absent. The sample has roughly 150,000 clones; around 79% are singletons. Sequenced material: PBMCs or T cells enriched from blood (not recorded which). Receptors originate from a woman in her 70s in a cohort exposed to, infected with or recovered from COVID-19 (not recorded which).

The rearrangement uses TRBV5-1 and TRBJ1-1, with TRBD1 matching 9 bases. CDR1 SGHRS and CDR2 YFSETQ come from the germline V gene. Trimming at V came to 3 bases and at J to 5 bases, leaving 5 bases not matched to a gene. The CDR3 totals 14 residues. CDR3 region: CASSSQGARTEAFF. The CDR3 nucleotides are TGCGCCAGCAGCTCACAGGGGGCGCGTACTGAAGCTTTCTTT.

The chain joins TRBV28 to TRBJ1-2; D unresolved. V was clipped by 2 bases and J by 5 bases, with 15 bases between them. The CDR3 has 15 residues. Germline values: CDR1 MDHEN, CDR2 SYDVKM. CDR3 sequence reads: CASSLGSFSGYGYTF. CDR3 bases: TGTGCCAGCAGTTTAGGGAGCTTCTCGGGGTATGGCTACACCTTC.

This clone came up a few times. The V and J genes are TRBV12-5 and TRBJ1-5; 7 bases map to TRBD1. Per the germline V gene, CDR1 is LGHNT and CDR2 is FRNRAP. Trimming took 5 bases from V and 2 from J; bases not matched to a gene: 6. This CDR3 contains 15 residues. This chain's CDR3 is CASGTGTARNQPQHF. The CDR3 DNA follows: TGTGCTAGTGGTACGGGGACAGCGCGCAATCAGCCCCAGCATTTT.

The J gene is TRBJ1-5, the V gene TRBV18, with D unclear. V dropped 2 bases and J dropped 2 bases, with 7 bases sitting between them. Germline-derived CDR1 and CDR2 are KGHSH and LQKENI. CDR3 size: 14 residues. DNA of the CDR3: TGTGCCAGCTCACCAGATCCGGGCAATCAGCCCCAGCATTTT. Its translation: CASSPDPGNQPQHF.

V usage is TRBV7-2 and J usage is TRBJ2-1; tentatively, D is TRBD2 (6 bases). CDR1 and CDR2 from the germline V gene are SGHTA and FQGNSA. The CDR3 totals 17 residues. The V end was cut by 1 base, the J end by 9 bases, with 22 bases between. In nucleotides, the CDR3 is TGTGCCAGCAGCTTAGGGGGCTCAGGAGGGCAATCCACTGAGCAGTTCTTC. Encoded protein: CASSLGGSGGQSTEQFF.

V gene TRBV2 combines with J gene TRBJ2-5; D gene uncertain. Germline V gene lookup returns CDR1 SNHLY and CDR2 FYNNEI. There are 13 residues in the CDR3. Trimming removed 6 bases at V and 13 bases at J, with 21 bases between. In DNA form, the CDR3 reads TGTGCCAGCAGCGGTGGTGGCGGTATCACTCGGTACTTC. Amino acid sequence: CASSGGGGITRYF.

The gene calls are TRBV12-5 and TRBJ2-5; a possible D gene is TRBD2 (5 bases). V lost 7 bases and J 5 bases, leaving 11 bases between the germline ends. The CDR3 sequence is 12 residues long. In germline, CDR1 is LGHNT, CDR2 FRNRAP. CDR3 coding DNA: TGTGCTAGTGTCAGTAGAGGGGAGACCCAGTACTTC. This encodes CASVSRGETQYF.

This rearrangement joins TRBV7-9 to TRBJ2-7; D is undetermined. V lost 4 bases to trimming and J lost 2 bases, with 9 bases between them. CDR3 length equals 13 residues. The germline V gene encodes CDR1 SEHNR and CDR2 FQNEAQ (reference sequence). The CDR3: CASSSTKAYEQYF. DNA of the CDR3: TGTGCCAGCAGCTCTACTAAGGCCTACGAGCAGTACTTC. The complete variable domain, with remaining parts taken from reference TRBV7-9 and TRBJ2-7, reads DTGVSQNPRHKITKRGQNVTFRCDPISEHNRLYWYRQTLGQGPEFLTYFQNEAQLEKSRLLSDRFSAERPKGSFSTLEIQRTEQGDSAMYLCASSSTKAYEQYFGPGTRLTVT.

The V and J genes are TRBV12-3 or TRBV12-4 and TRBJ2-6; D unclear. The CDR3 length is 13 residues. The germline V and J ends were trimmed by 5 bases and 2 bases, with 4 bases remaining between them. CDR3: CASSRAGANVLTF. In DNA form, the CDR3 reads TGTGCCAGCAGTCGCGCTGGGGCCAACGTCCTGACTTTC.